The sequence of this T cell receptor (beta chain) was determined in a study of blood T cells in healthy people across ages. This CDR3 comprises 13 residues. Looked up from germline, CDR1 is ENHRY and CDR2 is SYGVKD. Overall study results and limits: It was held that the diversity estimates obtained from one million T cells were underestimates.

Next came a second PCR, run for about 7 to 12 cycles, which used a sample-barcoded 5' primer along with a J-beta primer mix. Each cDNA molecule was tagged by a template-switch adaptor with 12 random nucleotides. TCRdb re-analysed the 5' RACE reads in MiXCR, keeping a single row per CDR3 protein. Among 800,000 to 950,000 distinct CDR3 sequences listed, approximately 32% were seen once. Of note for this clonotype: As yet, its antigen is unknown. This clone may be a read error of a much larger clone one base away.

These same data were also listed under a study on T cells of mothers and their children. As reported in that work: With unrelated pairs as the comparison, related mother-child pairs had a slightly higher overlap that was not significant.

Sequenced input: blood. The gene calls are TRBV10-3 and TRBJ2-7, with D uncertain. The sequence derives from a woman between 35 and 50 years old in good health. Here the CDR3 DNA reads TGTACCATCAGTGATGGAGCTTCCTACGAGCAGTACTTC. Its translation: CTISDGASYEQYF.